These 26 T cell receptor beta chains were sequenced from one sample in a study of blood T cell repertoires in COVID-19. Produced via immunoSEQ multiplex PCR; TCRdb's table is partial and in-frame only. The repertoire holds just under 250,000 clones, with more than 85% as singletons. Sequences were obtained from PBMCs or T cells enriched from blood (not recorded which). The source of these receptors is a woman aged 25 to 39 who had recovered from COVID-19.

The chain employs TRBV18 and TRBJ2-7; D unresolved. Trimming cost V 0 bases and J 4 bases, with 7 bases left between them. Germline V gene sequence: CDR1 KGHSH, CDR2 LQKENI. This CDR3 region has 13 residues. CDR3 in amino acids: CASSPPLVYEQYF. Here the CDR3 DNA reads TGTGCCAGCTCACCACCTCTTGTATACGAGCAGTACTTC.

CDR3 region: CAISKDGQGGHTIYF. The CDR3, as DNA: TGTGCCATCAGCAAAGACGGACAGGGGGGACACACCATATATTTT. The chain employs TRBV10-3 and TRBJ1-3, with 10 bases that match TRBD1. CDR3 length: 15 amino acids. Trimming removed 6 bases from V and 8 bases from J; junction bases left unmatched: 10. Germline-derived CDR1 and CDR2 are ENHRY and SYGVKD.

The table lists this clone with a count of one. This chain uses TRBV6-1 with TRBJ2-4; D perhaps matches TRBD1 (5 bases). Per germline, CDR1 MNHNS and CDR2 SASEGT. Trimming removed 3 bases at V and 5 bases at J, with 23 bases between. This CDR3 has 18 amino acids. The CDR3 here is CASSDIKRRGRVENIQYF. Written as DNA, the CDR3 is TGTGCCAGCAGTGATATCAAAAGAAGGGGTAGAGTGGAAAACATTCAGTACTTC.

This clone was counted only a few times. The chain has TRBV24-1 and TRBJ1-2, with D hard to call. The CDR3 is made up of 16 amino acids. The V end was cut by 0 bases, the J end by 5 bases, with 15 bases between. CDR1 and CDR2 from the germline V gene are KGHDR and SFDVKD. The CDR3 DNA sequence: TGTGCCACCAGTGATTTGCACGGACTGCGATGGTATGGCTACACCTTC. Its protein is CATSDLHGLRWYGYTF.

V usage is TRBV2 and J usage is TRBJ1-2; the match to TRBD1 covers 7 bases. In germline, CDR1 is SNHLY, CDR2 FYNNEI. The CDR3 loop spans 14 amino acids. V shed 7 bases and J 6 bases; nucleotides not matched to a gene: 11. The DNA of the CDR3 is TGTGCCAGCAACGTGAAGACAGGGTGGGATGGCTACACCTTC. Amino acids: CASNVKTGWDGYTF. Drawing the rest from reference TRBV2 and TRBJ1-2, the complete variable domain is EPEVTQTPSHQVTQMGQEVILRCVPISNHLYFYWYRQILGQKVEFLVSFYNNEISEKSEIFDDQFSVERPDGSNFTLKIRSTKLEDSAMYFCASNVKTGWDGYTFGSGTRLTVV.

The chain joins TRBV12-2 to TRBJ2-7; the table's TRBD1 call for D was not verified on the DNA. TRBV12-2 is a listed pseudogene. CDR3 length equals 16 residues. This chain's CDR3 is CASRLARDRGCYEQYF. The CDR3 nucleotides are TGTGCAAGTCGCTTAGCTCGGGACAGGGGATGCTACGAGCAGTACTTC.

The sample holds one count of this clone. This chain links TRBV3-1 (or the pseudogene TRBV3-2) with TRBJ1-2; D is undetermined. The CDR3 loop spans 13 amino acids. The V gene lost 5 bases and the J gene lost 8 bases, with 15 bases spanning the gap. Germline V gene lookup returns CDR1 LGHDT and CDR2 YNNKEL (reference sequence). The CDR3 region is CASSSTLAYGYTF. CDR3 bases: TGTGCCAGCAGCTCCACACTAGCCTACGGCTACACCTTC.

The chain joins TRBV5-1 to TRBJ2-3; 10 nucleotides agree with TRBD2. The CDR3 is 15 residues long. Losses at the gene ends were 2 bases for V and 8 bases for J; bases not matched to a gene: 8. Germline V gene sequence: CDR1 SGHRS, CDR2 YFSETQ. CDR3 residues: CASSLTAGGLSTQYF. Written as DNA, the CDR3 is TGCGCCAGCAGCTTAACAGCGGGAGGGCTTAGTACGCAGTATTTT.

The chain employs TRBV28 and TRBJ1-1; D is undetermined. CDR1 MDHEN and CDR2 SYDVKM come from the germline V gene. Trimming took off 6 bases at V and 1 base at J, with 9 bases between the two ends. This CDR3 has 13 amino acids. The CDR3 loop reads CASSIMRNTEAFF. The CDR3 bases are TGTGCCAGCAGCATTATGCGGAACACTGAAGCTTTCTTT.

This clone was seen more than once but under ten times. This chain connects TRBV2 to TRBJ1-5; D is unclear. In germline, CDR1 is SNHLY, CDR2 FYNNEI. V gave up 7 bases and J gave up 2 bases, with 6 bases separating them. This CDR3 is 12 amino acids long. CDR3: CASTEGNQPQHF. For the CDR3, the DNA is TGTGCCAGCACCGAGGGCAATCAGCCCCAGCATTTT.

This clone has only one observation. The chain links TRBV29-1 to TRBJ2-3; 7 positions agree with TRBD1. V lost 1 base and J lost 0; bases outside the gene matches: 4. This CDR3 comprises 15 residues. From germline, CDR1 is SQVTM and CDR2 ANQGSEA. The CDR3 is CSVEGGTASTDTQYF. The DNA for the CDR3 is TGCAGCGTTGAAGGTGGGACAGCTAGCACAGATACGCAGTATTTT.

The rearrangement links TRBV19 to TRBJ1-5, with D maybe TRBD1 (6 bases). Germline V CDR1 and CDR2: LNHDA, SQIVND (reference sequence). The V end lost 6 bases, the J end lost 4 bases, and 16 bases lay between the germline ends. The CDR3 length is 15 residues. CDR3 nucleotides: TGTGCCAGTAGGCGGGGGCAGGGAAGAAATCAGCCCCAGCATTTT. It specifies CASRRGQGRNQPQHF.

This chain links TRBV29-1 with TRBJ1-2; 7 bases line up with TRBD1. This CDR3 has 16 amino acids. Germline V lookup: CDR1 SQVTM, CDR2 ANQGSEA. The V and J ends lost 6 bases and 4 bases, in that order; junction bases with no gene match: 17. The CDR3 is CSVESYDVQGVYGYTF. CDR3 bases: TGCAGCGTGGAATCCTACGATGTTCAGGGGGTCTATGGCTACACCTTC.

V gene TRBV5-8 combines with J gene TRBJ1-2; 9 positions match TRBD1. Germline V gene data show CDR1 as SGHTS and CDR2 as YDEGEE. The J segment lost 7 bases and the V segment lost 0 bases, leaving 4 bases of the junction unmatched. This CDR3 has 14 amino acids. The DNA of the CDR3 is TGTGCCAGCAGCTTGGAGGGACAGGGTACTGGCTACACCTTC. Protein sequence: CASSLEGQGTGYTF.

The chain joins TRBV6-5 to TRBJ2-2, with TRBD2 as a possible D gene (6 bases). Germline CDR1 and CDR2: MNHEY and SVGAGI. The CDR3 has 15 residues. The V gene lost 3 bases and the J gene lost 1 base, with 9 bases spanning the gap. CDR3: CASSYVSGNTGELFF. CDR3 bases: TGTGCCAGCAGTTATGTTAGCGGGAACACCGGGGAGCTGTTTTTT.

The chain recombines TRBV27 with TRBJ2-7; the D gene is possibly TRBD1 (5 bases). CDR1 and CDR2 (germline): MNHEY, SMNVEV (reference sequence). The CDR3 has 16 amino acids. The V gene lost 0 bases and the J gene lost 5 bases, with 17 bases spanning the gap. CDR3: CASSLSQETAFNEQYF. CDR3 in DNA: TGTGCCAGCAGTTTATCGCAGGAGACAGCGTTTAACGAGCAGTACTTC.

V is TRBV13 and J is TRBJ1-2; 8 bases map to TRBD1. This CDR3 has 16 residues. Germline V CDR1 and CDR2: PRHDT, FYEKMQ (reference sequence). J was trimmed by 5 bases and V by 5 bases; bases with no gene match: 13. CDR3 nucleotides: TGTGCCAGCAGCCCCAGGGGGCAAATATTCACGTATGGCTACACCTTC. It codes for CASSPRGQIFTYGYTF. The whole variable domain, remainder taken from reference TRBV13 and TRBJ1-2, is AAGVIQSPRHLIKEKRETATLKCYPIPRHDTVYWYQQGPGQDPQFLISFYEKMQSDKGSIPDRFSAQQFSDYHSELNMSSLELGDSALYFCASSPRGQIFTYGYTFGSGTRLTVV.

The chain links TRBV10-3 to TRBJ2-3; D perhaps matches TRBD2 (5 bases). The CDR3 totals 15 residues. Trimming shortened V by 3 bases and J by 4 bases, and 14 bases separated the two germline ends. Germline CDR1 and CDR2: ENHRY and SYGVKD. For the CDR3, the DNA is TGTGCCATCAGTGAATCCGCGGGTGGCCCAGATACGCAGTATTTT. Amino acids: CAISESAGGPDTQYF.

This clone was recorded once. The chain is built from TRBV7-2 and TRBJ2-2; 9 bases map to TRBD2. Germline values: CDR1 SGHTA, CDR2 FQGNSA. The CDR3 has 16 residues. After removal of 5 bases from V and 5 bases from J, the junction contained 9 bases not matched to a gene. This CDR3 reads CASSPRTSVRTGELFF. In DNA, the CDR3 is TGTGCCAGCAGCCCCCGGACTAGCGTGAGAACCGGGGAGCTGTTTTTT.

V is TRBV11-2 and J is TRBJ2-5; weak D call: TRBD2 (6 bases). The germline V gene encodes CDR1 SGHAT and CDR2 FQNNGV. This CDR3 has 16 residues. V lost 5 bases to trimming and J lost 4 bases, with 20 bases between them. The CDR3 coding sequence is TGTGCCAGCAGCCCCCCCCGGTGGAGGGGCGGAGAGACCCAGTACTTC. This sequence encodes CASSPPRWRGGETQYF.

CDR3 DNA: TGCGCCAGCAGCCTTTTTGGACAGGGCGGGAACACTGAAGCTTTCTTT. It specifies CASSLFGQGGNTEAFF. The V call is TRBV4-1, the J call TRBJ1-1, with 8 bases aligning to TRBD1. V lost 4 bases and J lost 1; bases outside the gene matches: 8. The CDR3 loop spans 16 amino acids. Germline values: CDR1 MGHRA, CDR2 YSYEKL.

The rearrangement joins TRBV5-8 to TRBJ1-4, with D uncertain. The CDR3 contains 14 residues. Deletions cut 1 base from V and 0 bases from J, with 4 bases between. CDR1 and CDR2 (germline): SGHTS, YDEGEE. The CDR3 DNA follows: TGTGCCAGCAGCTTGCATGCAACTAATGAAAAACTGTTTTTT. It encodes CASSLHATNEKLFF.

The chain joins TRBV27 to TRBJ1-2, with D possibly being TRBD1 (5 bases). Germline V gene sequence: CDR1 MNHEY, CDR2 SMNVEV (reference sequence). The CDR3 is made up of 13 amino acids. With 8 bases removed from V and 1 base from J, the gap between germline ends came to 11 bases. The CDR3 DNA reads as TGTGCCAGCGGACAAAATGGTAACTATGGCTACACCTTC. Protein: CASGQNGNYGYTF.

V and J are TRBV5-1 and TRBJ1-5; D is perhaps TRBD1 (5 bases). The CDR3 extends over 14 amino acids. Trimming removed 0 bases from V and 4 bases from J, with 8 bases in between. Germline V CDR1 and CDR2: SGHRS, YFSETQ. This chain's CDR3 is CASSLAGMNQPQHF. CDR3 in DNA: TGCGCCAGCAGCTTGGCAGGGATGAATCAGCCCCAGCATTTT.

V is TRBV11-1 and J is TRBJ2-1; 8 bases map to TRBD2. Germline-derived CDR1 and CDR2 are SGHAT and FQDESV (reference sequence). The V segment lost 5 bases and the J segment 1 base; nucleotides outside the gene matches: 7. This CDR3 comprises 16 residues. The CDR3 loop reads CASSTYSGTSYNEQFF. The DNA of the CDR3 is TGTGCCAGCAGCACCTATAGCGGGACTTCCTACAATGAGCAGTTCTTC. The whole variable domain, remainder taken from reference TRBV11-1 and TRBJ2-1, is EAEVAQSPRYKITEKSQAVAFWCDPISGHATLYWYRQILGQGPELLVQFQDESVVDDSQLPKDRFSAERLKGVDSTLKIQPAELGDSAMYLCASSTYSGTSYNEQFFGPGTRLTVL.

The chain uses TRBV7-6 and TRBJ1-1; D is possibly TRBD1 (6 bases). Germline values: CDR1 SGHVS, CDR2 FNYEAQ. CDR3 length equals 14 residues. With 1 base removed from V and 8 bases from J, the gap between germline ends came to 14 bases. DNA of the CDR3: TGTGCCAGCAGCTTAGATACGTGGGGGCAGGAAGCTTTCTTT. This codes for CASSLDTWGQEAFF.